This TCR beta chain was retrieved from a study of T cell changes during pregnancy in multiple sclerosis. Generated by immunoSEQ multiplex PCR, the TCRdb table keeps only in-frame clones and is missing some. The sample lists 25,000 to 30,000 clones, roughly nine tenths seen once, with around 0.7% in the top ten. The CDR3 loop spans 13 amino acids. Trimming removed 5 bases at V and 2 bases at J, with 8 bases between. Germline V gene sequence: CDR1 SGHTA, CDR2 FQGNSA. Specimen: CD4+ T cells from peripheral blood mononuclear cells, collected in the first trimester of pregnancy. The receptor was isolated from a female donor with multiple sclerosis, enrolled in a pregnancy study. V is TRBV7-2 and J is TRBJ2-3, with D hard to call. This CDR3 reads CASSPAVTDTQYF. The CDR3 DNA reads as TGTGCCAGCAGCCCGGCGGTCACAGATACGCAGTATTTT. Variable domain in full (rest from reference TRBV7-2 and TRBJ2-3): GAGVSQSPSNKVTEKGKDVELRCDPISGHTALYWYRQSLGQGLEFLIYFQGNSAPDKSGLPSDRFSAERTGGSVSTLTIQRTQQEDSAVYLCASSPAVTDTQYFGPGTRLTVL.